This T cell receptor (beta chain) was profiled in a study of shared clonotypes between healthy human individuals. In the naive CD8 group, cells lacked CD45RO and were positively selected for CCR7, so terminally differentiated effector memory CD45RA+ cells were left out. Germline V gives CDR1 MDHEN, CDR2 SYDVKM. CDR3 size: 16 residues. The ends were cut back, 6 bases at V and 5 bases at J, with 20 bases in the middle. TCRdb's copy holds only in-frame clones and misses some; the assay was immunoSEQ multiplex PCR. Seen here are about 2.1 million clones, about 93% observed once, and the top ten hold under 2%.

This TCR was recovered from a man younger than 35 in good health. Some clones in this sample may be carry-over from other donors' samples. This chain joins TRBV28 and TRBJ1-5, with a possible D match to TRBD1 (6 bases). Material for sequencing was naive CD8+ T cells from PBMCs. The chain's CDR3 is CASSLIQGAVYQPQHF. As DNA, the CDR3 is TGTGCCAGCAGCTTAATACAGGGCGCGGTCTATCAGCCCCAGCATTTT. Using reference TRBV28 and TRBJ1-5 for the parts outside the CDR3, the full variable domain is DVKVTQSSRYLVKRTGEKVFLECVQDMDHENMFWYRQDPGLGLRLIYFSYDVKMKEKGDIPEGYSVSREKKERFSLILESASTNQTSMYLCASSLIQGAVYQPQHFGDGTRLSIL.